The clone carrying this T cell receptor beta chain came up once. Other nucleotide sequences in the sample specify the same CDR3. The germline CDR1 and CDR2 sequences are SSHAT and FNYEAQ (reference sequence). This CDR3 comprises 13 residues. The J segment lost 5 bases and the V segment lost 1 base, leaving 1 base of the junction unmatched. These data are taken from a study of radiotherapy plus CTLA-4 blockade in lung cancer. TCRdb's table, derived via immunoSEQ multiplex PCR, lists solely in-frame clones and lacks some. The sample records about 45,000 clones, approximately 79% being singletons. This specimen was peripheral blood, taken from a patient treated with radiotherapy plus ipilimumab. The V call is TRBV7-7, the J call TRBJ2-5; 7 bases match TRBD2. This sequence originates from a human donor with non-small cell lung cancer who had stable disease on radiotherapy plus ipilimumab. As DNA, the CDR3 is TGTGCCAGCAGCTTAGGGCGGGGGGAGACCCAGTACTTC. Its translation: CASSLGRGETQYF.